The 2 T cell receptor beta chains given below trace back to one sample, sequenced in a study of technical replicates of blood from a few donors. The data were produced by immunoSEQ multiplex PCR, yet TCRdb's version contains in-frame clones alone and is incomplete. The sample gives tens of thousands of clones, under 95% of which show up once; under 0.5% is in the top ten. The sequenced sample consisted of T cells isolated from PBMCs. Receptor source: a human donor in good health.

The chain uses TRBV7-3 and TRBJ2-3; 11 bases align to TRBD2. Unmatched junction bases numbered 2, after V lost 5 bases and J lost 4 bases. The germline CDR1 and CDR2 sequences are SGHTA and FQGTGA. CDR3 size: 14 residues. The CDR3 reads CASSVAGGPDTQYF. CDR3 DNA: TGTGCCAGCAGCGTAGCGGGAGGGCCAGATACGCAGTATTTT.

CDR3 region: CASSLYSDEKLFF. In nucleotides, the CDR3 is TGTGCCAGCAGCTTGTACTCGGATGAAAAACTGTTTTTT. V is TRBV7-9 and J is TRBJ1-4; D ambiguous. V lost 3 bases and J lost 6, with 8 bases in between. Germline CDR1 reads SEHNR; CDR2 reads FQNEAQ (reference sequence). The CDR3 is made up of 13 amino acids.